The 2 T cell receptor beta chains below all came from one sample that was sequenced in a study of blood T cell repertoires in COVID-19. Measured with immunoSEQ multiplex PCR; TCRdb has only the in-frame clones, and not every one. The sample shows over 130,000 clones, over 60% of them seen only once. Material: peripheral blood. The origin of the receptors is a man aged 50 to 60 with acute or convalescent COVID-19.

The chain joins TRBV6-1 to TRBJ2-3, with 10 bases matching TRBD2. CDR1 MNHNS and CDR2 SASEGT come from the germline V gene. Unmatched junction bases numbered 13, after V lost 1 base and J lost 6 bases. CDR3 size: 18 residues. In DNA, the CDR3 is TGTGCCAGCAGTGAAGTAAAAAGGGGGCTAGCGGGGGAGGATACGCAGTATTTT. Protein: CASSEVKRGLAGEDTQYF.

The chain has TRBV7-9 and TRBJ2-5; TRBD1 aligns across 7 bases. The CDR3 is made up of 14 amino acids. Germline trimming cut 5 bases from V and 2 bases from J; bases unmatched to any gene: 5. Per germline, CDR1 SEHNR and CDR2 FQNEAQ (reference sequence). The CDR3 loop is CASSAWDRQETQYF. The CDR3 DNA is TGTGCCAGCAGCGCCTGGGACAGACAAGAGACCCAGTACTTC.